This T cell receptor beta chain derives from a study of blood T cells in healthy people across ages. Primers used in a second PCR of about 6 to 11 cycles were a sample-barcoded 5' primer and a J-beta primer mix. A single record per CDR3 protein comes from TCRdb applying MiXCR to the 5' RACE reads. The repertoire holds hundreds of thousands of distinct CDR3 sequences, with about 61% as singletons. V lost 6 bases, J lost 7 bases, and 12 bases lay in between. Germline CDR1 reads SQVTM; CDR2 reads ANQGSEA. This CDR3 has 12 residues. The TCR sequence derives from a man in his forties or fifties in good health. Specimen: blood. The rearrangement uses TRBV29-1 and TRBJ1-4, with D perhaps matching TRBD1 (5 bases). The CDR3 nucleotides read TGCAGCGTCCCGGATGGGGGTGAAAAACTGTTTTTT. Amino acid sequence: CSVPDGGEKLFF.